This entry concerns a single T cell receptor (beta chain). Which antigen it targets is not known. The cohort comprised some 730 healthy bone marrow donors. Cohort members were all nominally healthy when sampled, although unrecorded immune exposures were likely present. The donor tested CMV seronegative and was one of the 352 seronegative cohort members. A peripheral blood sample was collected from each donor, and TCR beta sequencing was performed on peripheral blood mononuclear cells. Genomic DNA was extracted from the blood cell samples with the Qiagen DNeasy Blood Extraction Kit. The library came from the immunoSEQ multiplex PCR assay. For the multiplex PCR, a mixture combining 60 forward primers for TCR Vbeta segments and 13 reverse primers for TCR Jbeta segments was used. The CDR3 region of rearranged TCR beta genes was amplified from genomic DNA by a multiplex PCR assay. The Illumina HiSeq System was used to sequence the amplified TCR beta libraries as 87-base-pair reads. The paper's processing steps were these. Across the 500 to 850 repertoires, a later analysis counted about 81 million unique TCR beta chains, about 10 million of which were shared by at least two donors. Raw reads were error-corrected and collapsed into unique sequences with a nearest-neighbor algorithm that merged closely related sequences to remove PCR and sequencing errors. V, D and J gene segments were assigned by aligning CDR3 sequences to IMGT reference sequences. For a sequence to be retained, a match of at least six nucleotides was required to both a V gene segment and a J gene segment. A rearrangement counted as productive if the CDR3 had no stop codons and remained in frame with V and J, and every other rearrangement counted as non-productive. Following IMGT convention, CDR3 was defined as the stretch from the second conserved V-encoded cysteine up to the conserved J-encoded phenylalanine. The earlier analysis of about 590 of the donors excluded sequences that lacked an unambiguous match to a single V gene segment. In an earlier analysis of approximately 590 of the donors, V segments were called functional above 56.7% productive rearrangements and were called segregating when the between-donor standard deviation exceeded 5%. To diagnose cytomegalovirus status from the catalog of TCR beta chain sequences, a statistical classification framework was built. V and J gene assignment, in a later analysis, came from comparing TCR nucleotide sequences with IMGT/GENE-DB human TR gene sequences. In a later analysis, CDR3 sequences and most-parsimonious VDJ recombination scenarios were assigned using the TCRdist pipeline. In a later analysis, each TCR beta chain was defined by its CDR3 amino acid sequence together with its V-gene family, and reads without a unique V-gene family were excluded. As a way to deal with suspected cross-contamination and a sequencing artifact, a later analysis dropped 450 to 600 nucleotide sequences that were highly shared and had low generation probability. For each public chain, a later analysis derived a clonal expansion index from normalized ranks of inferred template counts within each repertoire. In a later analysis, generation probabilities were computed with a VDJ recombination model fitted to out-of-frame rearrangements, and the resulting probabilities were checked against IGoR. In a later analysis, hypergeometric tests were used to score TCR-TCR, TCR-HLA and TCR-CMV co-occurrence, with a repertoire-size bias correction applied to TCR pairs. In a later analysis, false discovery rates were estimated by permuting HLA or CMV assignments 20 times. In a later analysis, co-occurring TCRs were grouped with DBSCAN, and TCRdist sequence similarity was added when clustering was performed within HLA-allele-positive subsets. Repertoires with fewer than 30,000 or more than 120,000 public chains were left out of co-occurrence clustering, as were a handful of repertoires with anomalous nucleotide sharing. Entries here come from immuneACCESS through TCRdb and include only in-frame sequences with V and J called. Some clones fail to appear in such tables; in the studies checked, an unresolved V gene covers under half of the shortfall, and the cause of the remainder is unknown. V, J and clone size derive from that table, while D and trimming were established from the DNA sequence. The sample's own table lists 130,000 to 150,000 clones. The ten top clones hold approximately 2.5% of the sample.

The entry originates in a study of cytomegalovirus exposure and HLA in healthy donors (dated 2017 in TCRdb). About the study as a whole: According to an earlier analysis of 450 to 650 of the donors, some 180 million T cells yielded 120 million or so unique TCR beta sequences and less than 300 Gb of sequence data. An early release covering just under 650 HLA-typed donors comprised roughly 300 gigabases of sequencing data and about 90 million unique TCR sequences. Among the roughly 370 genotyped donors, more than 70% belonged to the genetic ancestry cluster associated with self-reported Caucasian donors. The study aimed to test whether cataloging public T cell receptors could reveal signatures of past pathogen exposure. The study profiled the T cell repertoires of more than 500 subjects by immunosequencing and related them to cytomegalovirus serostatus. In addition to the first cohort of around 670 subjects, a separate validation cohort of 120 different subjects was used. To predict cytomegalovirus infection status, the study brought together high-throughput TCR immunosequencing, statistical association of individual TCRs with disease status, and machine learning. A later analysis re-examined previously published TCR beta repertoires from hundreds of donors and added high-resolution HLA genotyping to investigate patterns of TCR occurrence. The later analysis used no new phenotypic data to find candidate immune exposures, relying instead on TCR beta sequences and their occurrence across donors. In an earlier analysis of 500 to 650 of the donors, high-throughput TCR beta sequencing was used to judge whether each TCR beta V gene segment behaved as functional or pseudogenic. Alongside the repertoire data, information on donor age, sex, ethnicity and CMV serostatus was compiled. A later genetic analysis used genome-wide SNP genotypes for about 60% of the 666 donors, treating that subset as a discovery cohort. Every discovery cohort repertoire had been produced on one sequencing platform. Both class I and class II loci were covered by HLA typing, at four-digit resolution. Typing coverage differed by locus: A, B, C, DRB1 and DQB1 were typed in roughly 629-640 donors, DQA1 in 500 to 550, DPA1 in 600 to 610, and DPB1 in about 450. Roughly five DR-DQ haplotypes were handled as single units for association and clustering because linkage in the cohort was strong. Across about 380 genotyped donors of the cohort, an average of roughly 250,000 unique TCR beta nucleotide sequences per donor were sequenced, and 15% to 20% of those sequences were non-productive. Overall results and qualifications from the work: A group of highly shared sequence variants was considered likely to be a technical artifact of the sequencing pipeline. In a later genetic analysis, a missense DCLRE1C variant was associated with V-gene and J-gene trimming of TCR beta chains, and the association was replicated in an independent cohort. When HLA alleles, especially DR and DQ, strongly co-occurred, TCR associations were difficult to assign to individual alleles. In a later genetic analysis, fewer N-insertions in productive TCRs were reported among donors in an Asian-associated ancestry cluster than the approximately 710-donor mean. Across donors, most TCR sequences were observed very rarely, whereas some public TCRs were present in many individuals. A later analysis associated about 16,000 TCR beta sequences with specific HLA alleles at a false discovery rate of 0.05. In an earlier analysis of around 600 of the donors, most TCR beta V segments were observed in productive rearrangements about 87% or about 30% of the time, broadly matching IMGT annotations. Three of the identified cytomegalovirus-associated TCR beta chains were confirmed in vitro to be specific for cytomegalovirus antigens. Sequencing depth was assumed to be roughly uniform across donors in the presence/absence analyses, though that assumption may not hold. Because HLA typing was unavailable for some donors at each locus, only the typed subset was used in association tests. According to a later analysis, most CMV-associated TCR beta chains appeared to be HLA-restricted, and the HLA associations seemed to be driven largely by CMV exposure. Cytomegalovirus status was reported to be diagnosed by the classifier with high specificity and sensitivity in both the original and validation cohorts. Some IMGT-functional V segments, including TRBV6-2 and TRBV6-3, could not be told apart with the 87-base-pair reads, so those segments were excluded. A total of around 150 TCR beta chains were listed by the study as associated with cytomegalovirus. The authors suggested that the approach could potentially be generalized to other disease states and immunological phenotypes. In a later analysis, the rate of TCR association differed among HLA loci, with DRB1 alleles having the most associated TCRs and HLA-C alleles having the fewest. In this cohort, only TCR beta chains were sequenced, and detectable features were limited by the absence of alpha or paired-chain data. In a later analysis, HLA-associated TCR beta chains were found to be more clonally expanded and to have lower generation probabilities than equally common non-associated chains. The only immune exposure information available for the cohort was CMV serostatus. The earlier analysis of around 600 of the donors excluded roughly 17 rarely observed V segments, including chromosome 9 orphons, because counts were too low. A further reported finding was that TCR beta sequences accurately predicted the HLA-A and HLA-B alleles for most subjects in the first cohort. According to a later analysis, parvovirus B19, influenza, CMV and Epstein-Barr virus appeared linked to several top co-occurrence clusters. Correlated functional status among segregating V segments might be attributable to linkage disequilibrium, but an unknown experimental factor could not be ruled out.

There are 15 amino acids in the CDR3, from cysteine to phenylalanine inclusive. Of the read, only the CDR3 DNA is kept; its 45 bases are in frame from base 1. V drops 1 base and J drops 0 bases, leaving 10 bases in between. Per the germline V gene, MNHNS is the CDR1 and SASEGT is the CDR2. The sequenced material came from PBMCs. This sequence was found in a man between 35 and 55 years old in good health and CMV-seronegative. The V and J segments used are TRBV6-1 and TRBJ2-7; no D segment can be confidently identified. For the CDR3, the sequence is CASSEVGGSSYEQYF. The bases are TGTGCCAGCAGTGAAGTTGGTGGTAGCTCCTACGAGCAGTACTTC.